A selection of T cell receptor beta chains follows, all from one sample in a study of blood T cell repertoires in COVID-19. This table comes from immunoSEQ multiplex PCR, and its TCRdb copy is limited to in-frame clones, with some not included. The sample includes about 140,000 clones, approximately 90% of them seen just once. Sequencing input: peripheral blood. These receptors were obtained from a woman in her thirties or forties with acute or convalescent COVID-19. Both conserved end residues are part of each CDR3. Fields, in order: clone size, V gene, J gene, CDR3 protein. Size values are once, few and many counts, or a class for expanded clones, and some rows have none.

>-|TRBV6-2/TRBV6-3|TRBJ2-7
CASSTRQSSSYEQYF
>once|TRBV28|TRBJ1-5
CASRPSLTGSGNQPQHF
>-|TRBV3-1/TRBV3-2|TRBJ1-6
CASSQGGTGGRGSPLHF
>-|TRBV7-7|TRBJ1-3
CAVGRGFPSGNTIYF
>many|TRBV7-2|TRBJ2-7
CASSEGQLGYEQYF
>-|TRBV6-5|TRBJ2-3
CASSYKGGTDTQYF
>-|TRBV7-2|TRBJ1-5
CASSPSSGSNQPQHF
>-|TRBV30|TRBJ2-7
CACTGQGNSEQYF
>-|TRBV19|TRBJ2-1
CASSILAGDSNEQFF
>-|TRBV10-3|TRBJ2-1
CAISESLQGEYNEQFF
>-|TRBV11-3|TRBJ2-7
CASSSTGASDEQYF
>-|TRBV19|TRBJ1-6
CASSKDTNSPLHF
>-|TRBV28|TRBJ1-6
CASSLSTGGGNSPLHF
>-|TRBV20-1|TRBJ2-5
CSALQETQYF
>-|TRBV7-3|TRBJ1-1
CASSLEGENLGTEAFF
>-|TRBV2|TRBJ2-7
CASQDEQYF
>-|TRBV19|TRBJ1-4
CASSIGWDNEKLFF
>-|TRBV18|TRBJ1-4
CASSPGGEKLFF
>-|TRBV11-3|TRBJ2-4
CASSSGVKNIQYF
>-|TRBV20-1|TRBJ1-5
CSASAQGNQPQHF
>-|TRBV7-2|TRBJ1-5
CASSSLGAGGSPQHF
>-|TRBV6-1|TRBJ2-2
CASSDPGVQVGELFF
>few|TRBV30|TRBJ2-2
CAWSSGAGELFF
>-|TRBV20-1|TRBJ2-4
CSASSRDIQYF